This TCR beta chain was sequenced in a study of T cell responses to AZD1222 COVID-19 vaccine. The ends were cut back, 8 bases at V and 1 base at J, with 19 bases in the middle. The CDR3 sequence is 16 residues long. The germline gives CDR1 LGHDT, CDR2 YNNKEL (reference sequence). The sample holds one count of this clone. Profiled with immunoSEQ multiplex PCR; TCRdb holds only in-frame clones, not every one. The sample records about 130,000 clones, 80% to 90% being singletons. Sequencing used peripheral blood, obtained on day 0 of AZD1222 vaccination. This clonotype was obtained from an adult in good health. The chain links TRBV3-1 (or the pseudogene TRBV3-2) to TRBJ2-3; D unresolved. CDR3 DNA sequence: TGTGCCAGCTATCCGAGACCGCGGTCTGGCACAGATACGCAGTATTTT. As protein: CASYPRPRSGTDTQYF.